The T cell receptor beta chain under discussion was sequenced for a study of CD8+ T cells in alopecia areata. The study, taken as a whole, reports: During tofacitinib treatment, many expanded lesional clones remained in scalp and blood.

RNA extraction was followed by reverse transcription into cDNA, which acted as the sequencing template. Sequencing was performed with immunoSEQ multiplex PCR; in TCRdb, only in-frame clones are kept and a portion is missing. The sample has about 180,000 clones, 50% to 75% seen once. The treatment is: oral pan-JAK inhibitor, 5-10 mg twice daily. Turning to this clone: No antigen is known for it.

Specimen: CD4+ T cells sorted from blood, collected between weeks 55 and 65, from a patient treated with tofacitinib. This receptor was identified in a human donor with alopecia areata.

The CDR3 here is CASSLGFGVGNTEAFF. The CDR3 DNA sequence: TGTGCCAGCAGCTTAGGGTTTGGGGTCGGAAACACTGAAGCTTTCTTT. The chain employs TRBV7-9 and TRBJ1-1; D ambiguous. The V and J ends lost 1 base and 2 bases respectively, with 14 bases between them. The CDR3 loop spans 16 amino acids. CDR1 SEHNR and CDR2 FQNEAQ come from the germline V gene (reference sequence).